The 26 T cell receptor beta chains below were found in one sample sequenced in a study of cytomegalovirus exposure and HLA in healthy donors (dated by TCRdb to the late 2010s). Library preparation used the immunoSEQ multiplex PCR assay. For the multiplex PCR, a mixture combining 60 forward primers for TCR Vbeta segments and 13 reverse primers for TCR Jbeta segments was used. The immuneACCESS repertoire file appears here via TCRdb, limited to in-frame rearrangements. These files lack a portion of the clones; in checked studies, under half of the deficit traces to unresolved V genes, and the cause of the others is not known. The data table for this sample lists about 70,000 clones. Of the sample, approximately 1.7% is held by the ten largest clones. Sequenced material: PBMCs. The receptors were gathered from a woman younger than 45 in good health and CMV-seronegative.

The rearrangement joins TRBV29-1 to TRBJ2-5, with TRBD2 matching over 7 bases. Germline trimming cut 6 bases from V and 2 bases from J; bases unmatched to any gene: 3. CDR1 is SQVTM, CDR2 ANQGSEA, per germline. The CDR3 is 12 residues long. CDR3 region: CSVGGGQETQYF. For the CDR3, the DNA is TGCAGCGTCGGGGGAGGGCAAGAGACCCAGTACTTC.

The chain carries TRBV4-3 and TRBJ2-1, with 12 bases fitting TRBD2. The CDR3 extends over 16 amino acids. V shed 1 base and J 5 bases; nucleotides not matched to a gene: 3. The germline CDR1 and CDR2 sequences are LGHNA and YSLEER. The CDR3 here is CASSQGTSGDDNEQFF. DNA of the CDR3: TGCGCCAGCAGCCAAGGGACTAGCGGGGACGACAATGAGCAGTTCTTC.

This chain connects TRBV2 to TRBJ2-7; 14 bases are shared with TRBD2. V lost 7 bases to trimming and J lost 3 bases; unmatched junction nucleotides: 5. This CDR3 is 15 amino acids long. Germline V gene sequence: CDR1 SNHLY, CDR2 FYNNEI. For the CDR3, the DNA is TGTGCCAGCACCCGTGGACTAGCGGGGGGCTACGAGCAGTACTTC. Its protein product is CASTRGLAGGYEQYF.

The gene calls are TRBV19 and TRBJ1-2, with D unresolved. Germline V gives CDR1 LNHDA, CDR2 SQIVND (reference sequence). Trimming removed 0 bases from V and 6 bases from J, with 11 bases in between. The CDR3 extends over 14 amino acids. The CDR3 region is CASSIDEGSDGYTF. The CDR3 DNA is TGTGCCAGTAGTATAGATGAAGGGAGCGATGGCTACACCTTC.

V and J are TRBV6-1 and TRBJ2-1; possibly TRBD1 for D (7 bases). The germline CDR1 and CDR2 sequences are MNHNS and SASEGT. V dropped 5 bases and J dropped 8 bases, with 10 bases sitting between them. This CDR3 is 12 amino acids long. CDR3 protein: CASSTGEDEQFF. Written as DNA, the CDR3 is TGTGCCAGCAGTACAGGGGAGGATGAGCAGTTCTTC.

This chain links TRBV5-1 with TRBJ1-5; a possible D gene is TRBD1 (5 bases). Trimming shortened V by 0 bases and J by 7 bases, and 11 bases separated the two germline ends. This CDR3 has 14 residues. Germline V gene data show CDR1 as SGHRS and CDR2 as YFSETQ. CDR3 in amino acids: CASSLDPGLQPQHF. CDR3 coding DNA: TGCGCCAGCAGCTTGGATCCAGGGTTACAGCCCCAGCATTTT. The full variable domain, rest sourced from reference TRBV5-1 and TRBJ1-5, is KAGVTQTPRYLIKTRGQQVTLSCSPISGHRSVSWYQQTPGQGLQFLFEYFSETQRNKGNFPGRFSGRQFSNSRSEMNVSTLELGDSALYLCASSLDPGLQPQHFGDGTRLSIL.

The genes are TRBV7-6 and TRBJ1-1; 7 nucleotides match TRBD1. This CDR3 has 15 amino acids. The V segment lost 5 bases and the J segment 0 bases; nucleotides outside the gene matches: 6. Per germline, CDR1 SGHVS and CDR2 FNYEAQ. The chain's CDR3 is CASSPPGTVNTEAFF. Here the CDR3 DNA reads TGTGCCAGCAGCCCGCCCGGGACAGTGAACACTGAAGCTTTCTTT. The whole variable domain, remainder taken from reference TRBV7-6 and TRBJ1-1, is GAGVSQSPRYKVTKRGQDVALRCDPISGHVSLYWYRQALGQGPEFLTYFNYEAQQDKSGLPNDRFSAERPEGSISTLTIQRTEQRDSAMYRCASSPPGTVNTEAFFGQGTRLTVV.

The V and J genes are TRBV7-9 and TRBJ2-7; 8 bases map to TRBD1. J was trimmed by 5 bases and V by 2 bases; bases with no gene match: 8. Looked up from germline, CDR1 is SEHNR and CDR2 is FQNEAQ (reference sequence). This CDR3 region has 15 residues. CDR3 in amino acids: CASSLYQGARDEQYF. CDR3 DNA sequence: TGTGCCAGCAGCTTATACCAGGGGGCGCGAGACGAGCAGTACTTC.

The V call is TRBV9, the J call TRBJ2-6, with D unclear. The V and J ends lost 8 bases and 1 base respectively, with 4 bases between them. The CDR3 loop spans 12 amino acids. Germline CDR1 is SGDLS and CDR2 is YYNGEE. CDR3 in amino acids: CASQSGANVLTF. DNA of the CDR3: TGTGCCAGTCAATCTGGGGCCAACGTCCTGACTTTC.

The chain links TRBV28 to TRBJ1-5; D may be TRBD1 (6 bases). Deletions cut 6 bases from V and 3 bases from J, with 12 bases between. CDR1 and CDR2 from the germline V gene are MDHEN and SYDVKM. The length of the CDR3 is 14 residues. The CDR3 protein is CASRPGQNNQPQHF. The CDR3 DNA follows: TGTGCCAGCAGGCCCGGACAGAACAATCAGCCCCAGCATTTT.

V is TRBV19 and J is TRBJ1-5, with 7 bases fitting TRBD1. Unmatched junction bases numbered 11, after V lost 6 bases and J lost 0 bases. CDR1 and CDR2 from the germline V gene are LNHDA and SQIVND (reference sequence). The CDR3 consists of 17 residues. The CDR3: CASSLLPGQNSNQPQHF. CDR3 in DNA: TGTGCCAGTAGCCTCCTTCCGGGACAGAATAGCAATCAGCCCCAGCATTTT.

This chain links TRBV19 with TRBJ2-4, with D perhaps TRBD2 (5 bases). Trimming removed 6 bases from V and 2 bases from J, with 8 bases in between. The CDR3 sequence is 13 residues long. Germline CDR1 is LNHDA and CDR2 is SQIVND (reference sequence). The CDR3 here is CASREGPKNIQYF. DNA for the CDR3: TGTGCCAGTAGAGAGGGCCCCAAAAACATTCAGTACTTC.

The rearrangement joins TRBV28 to TRBJ2-5, with 7 positions matching TRBD1. In germline, CDR1 is MDHEN, CDR2 SYDVKM. The CDR3 runs to 15 residues. J gave up 5 bases and V 3 bases, and 9 bases lay outside the gene matches. In DNA form, the CDR3 reads TGTGCCAGCAGTTTCCCTATCACAGGGGTGGAGACCCAGTACTTC. Amino acids: CASSFPITGVETQYF. Together with reference TRBV28 and TRBJ2-5, the CDR3 gives the full variable domain: DVKVTQSSRYLVKRTGEKVFLECVQDMDHENMFWYRQDPGLGLRLIYFSYDVKMKEKGDIPEGYSVSREKKERFSLILESASTNQTSMYLCASSFPITGVETQYFGPGTRLLVL.

The chain is built from TRBV9 and TRBJ2-2; no clear D. This CDR3 contains 11 residues. V lost 4 bases, J lost 7 bases, and 5 bases lay in between. Germline values: CDR1 SGDLS, CDR2 YYNGEE. This chain's CDR3 is CASSRFGELFF. The CDR3 coding sequence is TGTGCCAGCAGCCGGTTCGGGGAGCTGTTTTTT.

The CDR3 reads CAWSVLGRTNYGYTF. CDR3 DNA sequence: TGTGCCTGGAGTGTCCTGGGCAGAACTAACTATGGCTACACCTTC. The chain recombines TRBV30 with TRBJ1-2; D is unclear. The CDR3 extends over 15 amino acids. CDR1 GTSNPN and CDR2 SVGIG come from the germline V gene (reference sequence). V lost 0 bases, J lost 0 bases, and 11 bases lay in between. Variable domain in full (rest from reference TRBV30 and TRBJ1-2): SQTIHQWPATLVQPVGSPLSLECTVEGTSNPNLYWYRQAAGRGLQLLFYSVGIGQISSEVPQNLSASRPQDRQFILSSKKLLLSDSGFYLCAWSVLGRTNYGYTFGSGTRLTVV.

The genes are TRBV14 and TRBJ1-1, with D unclear. Looked up from germline, CDR1 is SGHDN and CDR2 is FVKESK. V lost 0 bases and J 5 bases, leaving 10 bases between the germline ends. This CDR3 has 14 residues. CDR3 amino acids: CASSQDWGGTEAFF. The DNA of the CDR3 is TGTGCCAGCAGCCAAGATTGGGGAGGTACTGAAGCTTTCTTT.

The CDR3 coding sequence is TGTGCCTGGGTTAGACAGGCTTCCACCGGGGAGCTGTTTTTT. This gives the protein CAWVRQASTGELFF. The chain uses TRBV30 and TRBJ2-2; D is perhaps TRBD1 (6 bases). Germline CDR1 GTSNPN, CDR2 SVGIG (reference sequence). V was clipped by 5 bases and J by 4 bases, with 14 bases between them. The CDR3 sequence is 14 residues long.

The V and J genes are TRBV10-3 and TRBJ2-2; TRBD1 aligns across 8 bases. There are 15 residues in the CDR3. Germline loops: CDR1 ENHRY, CDR2 SYGVKD. With 8 bases clipped from V and 3 bases from J, the junction kept 8 bases outside the gene matches. In DNA, the CDR3 is TGTGCCATCCTTGGACAGGGCCAGCACACCGGGGAGCTGTTTTTT. This translates into CAILGQGQHTGELFF.

The rearrangement links TRBV7-9 to TRBJ1-1, with 7 bases matching TRBD1. The germline gives CDR1 SEHNR, CDR2 FQNEAQ (reference sequence). The CDR3 extends over 13 amino acids. The V and J ends lost 5 bases and 11 bases, in that order; junction bases with no gene match: 11. The CDR3 here is CASSPPGQSRAFF. Here the CDR3 DNA reads TGTGCCAGCAGCCCACCGGGACAGAGTCGGGCTTTCTTT.

This sequence joins TRBV6-1 and TRBJ2-7; a weak D match, TRBD2 (6 bases). The germline CDR1 and CDR2 sequences are MNHNS and SASEGT. The germline V and J ends were trimmed by 1 base and 3 bases, with 10 bases remaining between them. This CDR3 comprises 14 residues. This CDR3 is CASSEVWEDYEQYF. The CDR3, as DNA: TGTGCCAGCAGTGAAGTGTGGGAGGACTACGAGCAGTACTTC.

The chain employs TRBV7-2 and TRBJ2-7; 10 bases are shared with TRBD2. This CDR3 comprises 15 residues. Germline V gene sequence: CDR1 SGHTA, CDR2 FQGNSA. J gave up 3 bases and V 5 bases, and 7 bases lay outside the gene matches. The CDR3 region is CASSGLAGDYYEQYF. The CDR3 bases are TGTGCCAGCAGCGGGCTAGCGGGAGATTACTACGAGCAGTACTTC.

The J gene is TRBJ1-2, the V gene TRBV30; the match to TRBD1 covers 11 bases. This CDR3 contains 12 residues. V was clipped by 5 bases and J by 7 bases; unmatched bases: 3. Looked up from germline, CDR1 is GTSNPN and CDR2 is SVGIG (reference sequence). The CDR3 loop reads CAWGQGASGYTF. The CDR3 bases are TGTGCCTGGGGACAGGGGGCAAGTGGCTACACCTTC.

The chain joins TRBV5-4 to TRBJ2-2; a possible D gene is TRBD1 (6 bases). From germline, CDR1 is SGHNT and CDR2 YYREEE (reference sequence). V dropped 3 bases and J dropped 5 bases, with 11 bases sitting between them. The CDR3 has 14 residues. The CDR3 here is CASSWGHTTGELFF. The CDR3 DNA sequence: TGTGCCAGCAGCTGGGGACATACGACCGGGGAGCTGTTTTTT.

The chain couples TRBV5-1 to TRBJ1-2; D is unresolved. This CDR3 is built from 14 residues. Trimming left V 0 bases short and J 2 bases short, with 8 bases between. Germline assignment: CDR1 SGHRS and CDR2 YFSETQ. In DNA form, the CDR3 reads TGCGCCAGCAGCTTGGGGCCGCTCAACTATGGCTACACCTTC. Translating it yields CASSLGPLNYGYTF.

V is TRBV29-1 and J is TRBJ2-7; D is uncertain. Germline loops: CDR1 SQVTM, CDR2 ANQGSEA. Trimming took 6 bases from V and 6 from J, leaving 21 bases between them. CDR3 length: 14 amino acids. DNA of the CDR3: TGCAGCGTAGAGGAGAATCAAGGAGTACGCGAGCAGTACTTC. Amino acid sequence: CSVEENQGVREQYF.

The chain employs TRBV18 and TRBJ2-7; tentative D call: TRBD2 (7 bases). Trimming pared 5 bases from V and 4 bases from J, leaving 24 bases between. There are 17 residues in the CDR3. In germline, CDR1 is KGHSH, CDR2 LQKENI. CDR3: CASSTLKGGVDPYEQYF. The CDR3 DNA sequence: TGTGCCAGCTCAACTTTAAAGGGGGGGGTGGATCCTTACGAGCAGTACTTC.